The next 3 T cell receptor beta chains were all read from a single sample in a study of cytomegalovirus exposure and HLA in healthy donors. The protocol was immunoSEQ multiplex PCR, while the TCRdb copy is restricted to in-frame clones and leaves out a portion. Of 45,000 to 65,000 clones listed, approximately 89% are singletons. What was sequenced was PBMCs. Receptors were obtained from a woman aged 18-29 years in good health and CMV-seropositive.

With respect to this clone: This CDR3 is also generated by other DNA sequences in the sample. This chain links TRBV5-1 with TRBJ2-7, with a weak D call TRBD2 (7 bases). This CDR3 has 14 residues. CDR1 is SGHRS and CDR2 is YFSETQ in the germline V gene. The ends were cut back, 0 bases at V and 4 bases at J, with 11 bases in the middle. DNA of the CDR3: TGCGCCAGCAGCTTGGCCGGGGGGACATACGAGCAGTACTTC. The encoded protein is CASSLAGGTYEQYF.

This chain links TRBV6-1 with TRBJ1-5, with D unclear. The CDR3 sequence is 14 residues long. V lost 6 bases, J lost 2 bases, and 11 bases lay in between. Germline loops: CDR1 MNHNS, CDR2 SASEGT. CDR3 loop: CASRNPGGNQPQHF. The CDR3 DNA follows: TGTGCCAGCAGAAATCCCGGGGGCAATCAGCCCCAGCATTTT.

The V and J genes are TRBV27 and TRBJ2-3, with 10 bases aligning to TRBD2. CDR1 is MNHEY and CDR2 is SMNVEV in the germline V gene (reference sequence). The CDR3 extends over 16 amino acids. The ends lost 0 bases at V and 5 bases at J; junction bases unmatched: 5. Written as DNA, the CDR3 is TGTGCCAGCAGTTTATCGGCTAGCGGGGGAGGAGATACGCAGTATTTT. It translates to CASSLSASGGGDTQYF.